The rows below give T cell receptor beta chains drawn from one sample of a study of breast tumors, draining lymph nodes, adjacent tissues. Each CDR3 protein is one row after TCRdb ran MiXCR on the multiplex PCR reads. The sample records 150,000 to 200,000 distinct CDR3 sequences, 30% to 35% being singletons. Sequenced material: axillary lymph node tissue. The receptors come from a female donor with breast cancer. Some clones in this sample may be carry-over from other donors' samples. CDR3s include the opening cysteine and the closing phenylalanine or tryptophan. The D gene is left open where the match is weak. Rows may omit the clone size; those that give it use once, few, many or a size class.

d_gene: TRBD1; j_gene: TRBJ1-2; v_gene: TRBV20-1; abundance: many; CDR3nt: TGCAGTGCCCCGGACAGGGTGGGTTATGGCTACACCTTC; CDR3aa: CSAPDRVGYGYTF
d_gene: TRBD1; j_gene: TRBJ1-4; v_gene: TRBV19; abundance: -; CDR3nt: TGTGCCAGTAGTGTAGTCTCGACAGGGAGTCATGAGAAACTGTTTTTT; CDR3aa: CASSVVSTGSHEKLFF
d_gene: -; j_gene: TRBJ1-4; v_gene: TRBV10-3; abundance: -; CDR3nt: TGTGCCATCAGTGGATCACAGGGAAGCACCGGGGAAAAACTGTTTTTT; CDR3aa: CAISGSQGSTGEKLFF
d_gene: -; j_gene: TRBJ2-3; v_gene: TRBV30; abundance: many; CDR3nt: TGTGCCTGGAGTGTTGGGGGCCGTAGCACAGATACGCAGTATTTT; CDR3aa: CAWSVGGRSTDTQYF
d_gene: TRBD2; j_gene: TRBJ2-2; v_gene: TRBV19; abundance: -; CDR3nt: TGTGCCAGTAGTCGAAGCGGGGGGGCCGGGACCGGGGAGCTGTTTTTT; CDR3aa: CASSRSGGAGTGELFF
d_gene: -; j_gene: TRBJ2-1; v_gene: TRBV25-1; abundance: -; CDR3nt: TGTGCCAGCAGCCAAAGAGGACTAAAACGGAATGAGCAGTTCTTC; CDR3aa: CASSQRGLKRNEQFF
d_gene: -; j_gene: TRBJ2-1; v_gene: TRBV19; abundance: many; CDR3nt: TGTGCCAGTAGTGTGGGAGGCATTTTGGATGAGCAGTTCTTC; CDR3aa: CASSVGGILDEQFF
d_gene: -; j_gene: TRBJ2-2; v_gene: TRBV11-2; abundance: many; CDR3nt: TGTGCCAGCAGCTTAGTAGCACTCACCACCGGGGAGCTGTTTTTT; CDR3aa: CASSLVALTTGELFF
d_gene: -; j_gene: TRBJ2-2; v_gene: TRBV3-1; abundance: many; CDR3nt: TGTGCCAGCAGTCGCGGGACTCCGAACACCGGGGAGCTGTTTTTT; CDR3aa: CASSRGTPNTGELFF
d_gene: TRBD1; j_gene: TRBJ1-2; v_gene: TRBV20-1; abundance: -; CDR3nt: TGCAGTGCTGAAGGACAGGGTAAAGGCTCCACCTTC; CDR3aa: CSAEGQGKGSTF
d_gene: -; j_gene: TRBJ2-7; v_gene: TRBV7-6; abundance: -; CDR3nt: TGTGCCAGCAGCTTTAGGGGGGACGCCTACGAGCAGTACTTC; CDR3aa: CASSFRGDAYEQYF
d_gene: TRBD2; j_gene: TRBJ2-5; v_gene: TRBV20-1; abundance: many; CDR3nt: TGCAGTGCTGGTCTAGCGGGGGGTAGAGAGACCCAGTACTTC; CDR3aa: CSAGLAGGRETQYF
d_gene: -; j_gene: TRBJ1-1; v_gene: TRBV11-1; abundance: few; CDR3nt: TGTGCCAGCAGCCCTCGAGAACAGAGAGCTTTCTTT; CDR3aa: CASSPREQRAFF
d_gene: TRBD1; j_gene: TRBJ1-2; v_gene: TRBV20-1; abundance: -; CDR3nt: TGCAGTGCACAGATAGAGGGACAGCCTACCTATGGCTACACCTTC; CDR3aa: CSAQIEGQPTYGYTF
d_gene: -; j_gene: TRBJ2-7; v_gene: TRBV6-1; abundance: many; CDR3nt: TGTGCCAGCAGGCCACACGGCGCCTACTACGAGCAGTACTTC; CDR3aa: CASRPHGAYYEQYF
d_gene: TRBD2; j_gene: TRBJ2-1; v_gene: TRBV20-1; abundance: many; CDR3nt: TGCAGTGCTAGGGGCCTAGCGGGGGCCAGGGATGAGCAGTTCTTC; CDR3aa: CSARGLAGARDEQFF